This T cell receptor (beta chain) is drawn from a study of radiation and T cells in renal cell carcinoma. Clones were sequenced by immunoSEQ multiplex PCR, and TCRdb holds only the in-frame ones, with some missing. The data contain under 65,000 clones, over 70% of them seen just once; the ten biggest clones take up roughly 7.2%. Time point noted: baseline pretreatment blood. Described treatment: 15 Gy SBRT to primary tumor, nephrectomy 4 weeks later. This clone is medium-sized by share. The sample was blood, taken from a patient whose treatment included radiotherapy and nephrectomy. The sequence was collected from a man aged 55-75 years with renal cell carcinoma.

As DNA, the CDR3 is TGTGCCAGCAGCGTAGGCGAGGCCCCAGGTCCCCATCAGCCCCAGCATTTT. Residues: CASSVGEAPGPHQPQHF. This chain links TRBV9 with TRBJ1-5, with D unresolved. Trimming removed 0 bases at V and 5 bases at J, with 18 bases between. Germline V gives CDR1 SGDLS, CDR2 YYNGEE. CDR3 length equals 17 residues.